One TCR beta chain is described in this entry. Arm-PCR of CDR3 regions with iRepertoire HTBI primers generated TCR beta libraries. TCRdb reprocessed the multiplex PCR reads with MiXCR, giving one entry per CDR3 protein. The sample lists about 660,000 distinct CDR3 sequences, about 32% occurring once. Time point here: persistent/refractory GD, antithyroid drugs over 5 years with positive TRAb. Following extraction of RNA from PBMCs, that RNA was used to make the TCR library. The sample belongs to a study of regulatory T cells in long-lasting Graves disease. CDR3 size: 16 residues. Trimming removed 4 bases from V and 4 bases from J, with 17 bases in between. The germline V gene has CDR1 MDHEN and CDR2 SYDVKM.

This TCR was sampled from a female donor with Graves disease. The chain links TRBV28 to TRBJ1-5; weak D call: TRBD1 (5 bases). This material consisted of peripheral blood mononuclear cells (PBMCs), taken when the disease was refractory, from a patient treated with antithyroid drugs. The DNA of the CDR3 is TGTGCCAGCAGTTCCCACACAAGCTCAGGGAATCAGCCCCAGCATTTT. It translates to CASSSHTSSGNQPQHF. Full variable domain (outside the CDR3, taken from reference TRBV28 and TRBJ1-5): DVKVTQSSRYLVKRTGEKVFLECVQDMDHENMFWYRQDPGLGLRLIYFSYDVKMKEKGDIPEGYSVSREKKERFSLILESASTNQTSMYLCASSSHTSSGNQPQHFGDGTRLSIL.